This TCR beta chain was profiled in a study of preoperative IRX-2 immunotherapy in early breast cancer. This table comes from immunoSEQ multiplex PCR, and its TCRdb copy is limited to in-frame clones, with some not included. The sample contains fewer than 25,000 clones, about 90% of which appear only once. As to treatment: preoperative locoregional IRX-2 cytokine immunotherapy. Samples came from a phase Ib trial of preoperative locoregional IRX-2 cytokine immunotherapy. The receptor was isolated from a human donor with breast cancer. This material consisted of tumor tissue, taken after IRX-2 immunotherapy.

The CDR3 coding sequence is TGTGCCATCAGTGAGAACAAAATTGTTGGCAATCAGCCCCAGCATTTT. It specifies CAISENKIVGNQPQHF. The chain joins TRBV10-3 to TRBJ1-5; no clear D. This CDR3 has 16 amino acids. The V gene lost 2 bases and the J gene lost 2 bases, with 13 bases spanning the gap. Germline CDR1 and CDR2: ENHRY and SYGVKD.